The 3 T cell receptor beta chains presented below share a single source sample, sequenced in a study of T cells in Graves' hyperthyroidism and ophthalmopathy. TCR beta CDR3 regions were amplified from RNA transcripts. TCR CDR3 regions were first amplified by RT-PCR with HTBI primers. TCRdb redid the calling of the multiplex PCR reads with MiXCR, one entry per CDR3 protein. This sample carries 450,000 to 600,000 distinct CDR3 sequences, about 20% of them seen once, and the ten largest clones take roughly 44%. Sequencing was performed on blood. All receptors derive from a man aged 35 to 55 with Graves' ophthalmopathy.

The V call is TRBV18, the J call TRBJ1-2; 10 nucleotides match TRBD1. The ends lost 2 bases at V and 6 bases at J; junction bases unmatched: 9. The CDR3 has 16 residues. From germline, CDR1 is KGHSH and CDR2 LQKENI. CDR3 nucleotide sequence: TGTGCCAGCTCACCATCTCCTTTCGGGACAGGGGATGGCTACACCTTC. It codes for CASSPSPFGTGDGYTF.

This clonotype was counted between two and nine times. This chain uses TRBV7-3 with TRBJ2-2; unclear D gene. CDR1 and CDR2 (germline): SGHTA, FQGTGA. The CDR3 is 14 amino acids. The V end was cut by 5 bases, the J end by 0 bases, with 7 bases between. CDR3 DNA: TGTGCCAGCAGCCCCAATTCGAACACCGGGGAGCTGTTTTTT. Protein sequence: CASSPNSNTGELFF.

The chain is built from TRBV6-1 and TRBJ2-4; D not resolved. This CDR3 is built from 15 residues. V lost 5 bases and J 1 base, leaving 12 bases between the germline ends. From germline, CDR1 is MNHNS and CDR2 SASEGT. The CDR3 nucleotides read TGTGCCAGCAGTTCGAACTCGGTGGCCAAAAACATTCAGTACTTC. This translates into CASSSNSVAKNIQYF.